The text below deals with one T cell receptor beta chain. The repertoire was sequenced with immunoSEQ multiplex PCR; TCRdb's copy has only in-frame clones and lacks some. The table lists about 110,000 clones, less than 75% of them singletons. This specimen comes from a study of blood T cell repertoires in COVID-19. Study-level background: PBMCs, B-cell-depleted T cells, or T cells were the source of the cDNA or gDNA that made up the material.

The V end lost 3 bases, the J end lost 5 bases, and 5 bases lay between the germline ends. This CDR3 contains 12 residues. Per germline, CDR1 LGHDT and CDR2 YNNKEL (reference sequence). The material sequenced was peripheral blood. The sequence derives from a woman aged 55-69 years with acute or convalescent COVID-19. The chain employs TRBV3-1 (or the pseudogene TRBV3-2) and TRBJ2-4; tentatively, D is TRBD1 (5 bases). The CDR3 sequence is CASSQTENIQYF. CDR3 nucleotides: TGTGCCAGCAGCCAGACAGAAAACATTCAGTACTTC.